This T cell receptor beta chain was captured by sequencing in a study of monozygotic twins with inflammatory bowel disease. TCRdb re-called the 5' RACE reads, yielding one record per CDR3 amino acid sequence without DNA. With around 99,000 distinct CDR3 sequences in the sample, the ten largest clones hold 9.5% to 15%. The CDR3 covers 15 residues. Germline V gene sequence: CDR1 SGHNT, CDR2 YYREEE (reference sequence). The chain uses TRBV5-4 and TRBJ2-3. Material for sequencing was blood. The receptor was derived from a human donor with ulcerative colitis or Crohn's disease, or a healthy co-twin of an affected twin (not recorded which). The CDR3 protein is CASSTWRTSTDTQYF.